This T cell receptor beta chain comes out of a study of blood T cell repertoires in COVID-19. In the study overall: COVID-19 samples collected from the United States, Italy and Spain covered acute and convalescent phases. Sources were T cells, B-cell-depleted T cells, or PBMCs; the material itself was cDNA or gDNA.

As originally analysed: Amplifying reference gene primers gave estimates of nucleated cell counts. The assay was immunoSEQ multiplex PCR, and TCRdb's table has in-frame clones only and misses some. That table supplies the V and J calls and clone size; D and trimming were determined from the DNA. The table has some 150,000 clones, 70% to 90% seen once. The CDR3 extends over 15 amino acids. V shed 0 bases, J shed 6 bases, and the junction held 4 bases outside the gene matches. Germline V gives CDR1 LNHNV, CDR2 YYDKDF (reference sequence). The receptor was isolated from a man in his 60s with active or convalescent COVID-19. The specimen sequenced was peripheral blood. The V gene is TRBV15, the J gene TRBJ1-2; 10 bases map to TRBD1. CDR3 region: CATSRDQGTGDGYTF. As DNA, the CDR3 is TGTGCCACCAGCAGAGATCAGGGGACAGGGGATGGCTACACCTTC.